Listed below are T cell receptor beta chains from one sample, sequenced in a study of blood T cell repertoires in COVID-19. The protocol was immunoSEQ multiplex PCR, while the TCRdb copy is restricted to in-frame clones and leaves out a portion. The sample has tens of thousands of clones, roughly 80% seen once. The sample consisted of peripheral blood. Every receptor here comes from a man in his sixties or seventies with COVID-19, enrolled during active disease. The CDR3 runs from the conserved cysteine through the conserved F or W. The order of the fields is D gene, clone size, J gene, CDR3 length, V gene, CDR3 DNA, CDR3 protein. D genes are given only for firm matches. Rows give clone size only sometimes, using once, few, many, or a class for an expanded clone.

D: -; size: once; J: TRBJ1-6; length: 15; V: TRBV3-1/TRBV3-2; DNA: TGTGCCAGCAAATTCTCCGAGTCCTATAATTCACCCCTCCACTTT; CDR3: CASKFSESYNSPLHF
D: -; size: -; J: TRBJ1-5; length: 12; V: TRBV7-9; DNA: TGTGCCAGCAGCTCCGGCGGGCAGCCCCAGCATTTT; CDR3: CASSSGGQPQHF
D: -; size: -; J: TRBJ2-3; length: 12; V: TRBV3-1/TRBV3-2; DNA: TGTGCCAGCAGCCGGTCCGGAGATACGCAGTATTTT; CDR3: CASSRSGDTQYF
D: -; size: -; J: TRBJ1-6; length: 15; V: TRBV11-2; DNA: TGTGCCAGCAGCCCACTCCGGGAAGCTTATTCACCCCTCCACTTT; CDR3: CASSPLREAYSPLHF
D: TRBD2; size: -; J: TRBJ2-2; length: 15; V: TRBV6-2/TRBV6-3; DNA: TGTGCCAGCAGTTTCGGCGGGGGTGGAACCGGGGAGCTGTTTTTT; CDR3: CASSFGGGGTGELFF
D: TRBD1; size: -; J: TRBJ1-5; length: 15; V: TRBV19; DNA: TGTGCCAGTACTTGGGCGGGACAGGGAGACCAGCCCCAGCATTTT; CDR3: CASTWAGQGDQPQHF
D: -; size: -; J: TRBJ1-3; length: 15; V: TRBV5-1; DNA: TGCGCCAGCAGTCCTACAGGAGACTCTGGAAACACCATATATTTT; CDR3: CASSPTGDSGNTIYF
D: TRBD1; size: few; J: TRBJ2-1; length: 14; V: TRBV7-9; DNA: TGTGCCAGCAATATTAAGGGACAGGGGATTGAGCAGTTCTTC; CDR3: CASNIKGQGIEQFF
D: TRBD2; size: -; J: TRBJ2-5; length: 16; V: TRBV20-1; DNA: TGCAGTGCTAGTTCCCGCGGGGGTTCGTACCAAGAGACCCAGTACTTC; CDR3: CSASSRGGSYQETQYF
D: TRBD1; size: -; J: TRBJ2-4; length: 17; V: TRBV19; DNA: TGTGCCAGTAGTAAGCAATCCGGGACAGGGCGGTTAAACATTCAGTACTTC; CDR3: CASSKQSGTGRLNIQYF
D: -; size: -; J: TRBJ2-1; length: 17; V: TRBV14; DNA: TGTGCCAGCAGCCATTTCAAGGACAGAGCATCCTACAATGAGCAGTTCTTC; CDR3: CASSHFKDRASYNEQFF
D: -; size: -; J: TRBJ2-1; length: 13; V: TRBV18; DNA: TGTGCCAGCTCACCCATACAGGGAAATGAGCAGTTCTTC; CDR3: CASSPIQGNEQFF
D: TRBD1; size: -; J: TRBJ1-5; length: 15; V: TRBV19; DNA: TGTGCCAGTACCCTAGGACAGGGAAGGAATCAGCCCCAGCATTTT; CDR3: CASTLGQGRNQPQHF
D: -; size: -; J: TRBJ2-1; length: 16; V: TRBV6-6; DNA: TGTGCCAGCAGTTATAAGGGGGGGGCCTCCTACAATGAGCAGTTCTTC; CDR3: CASSYKGGASYNEQFF
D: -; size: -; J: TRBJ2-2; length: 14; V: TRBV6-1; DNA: TGTGCCAGCAGTGAAGGCCAGATTACCGGGGAGCTGTTTTTT; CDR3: CASSEGQITGELFF
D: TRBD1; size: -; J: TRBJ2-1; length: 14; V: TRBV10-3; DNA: TGTGCCATCAGCCGGACAGGGATTGGTAATGAGCAGTTCTTC; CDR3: CAISRTGIGNEQFF
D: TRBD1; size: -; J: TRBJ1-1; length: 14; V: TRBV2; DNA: TGTGCCAGCAGCGGACAGGGGGCGAGAACTGAAGCTTTCTTT; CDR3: CASSGQGARTEAFF
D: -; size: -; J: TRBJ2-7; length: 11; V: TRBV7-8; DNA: TGTGCCAGCAGCCCACACTACGAGCAGTACTTC; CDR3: CASSPHYEQYF
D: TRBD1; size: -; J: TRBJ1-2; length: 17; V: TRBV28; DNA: TGTGCCAGCAGGACGTCGGGACAGGGGGCTCGCAACTATGGCTACACCTTC; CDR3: CASRTSGQGARNYGYTF
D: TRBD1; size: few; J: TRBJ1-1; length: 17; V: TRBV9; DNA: TGTGCCAGCAGCGTAGGTGAATTCGGCAGGGGGCTGGGTGAAGCTTTCTTT; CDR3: CASSVGEFGRGLGEAFF
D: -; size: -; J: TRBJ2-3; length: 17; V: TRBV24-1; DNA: TGTGCCACCAGTGATTTGCGTGGGACTTCTAGCACAGATACGCAGTATTTT; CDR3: CATSDLRGTSSTDTQYF
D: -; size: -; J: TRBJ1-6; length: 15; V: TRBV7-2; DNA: TGTGCCAGCAGCTTACAAGGCGGATATGGGTCACCCCTCCACTTT; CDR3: CASSLQGGYGSPLHF
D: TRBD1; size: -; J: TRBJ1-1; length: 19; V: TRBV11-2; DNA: TGTGCCAGCAGCTTAGATGGACAGGCCCCAGGAAAGGCGAACACTGAAGCTTTCTTT; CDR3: CASSLDGQAPGKANTEAFF
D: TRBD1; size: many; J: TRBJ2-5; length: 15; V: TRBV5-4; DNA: TGTGCCAGCAGCTACCTGACAGGGAACCAAGAGACCCAGTACTTC; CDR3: CASSYLTGNQETQYF
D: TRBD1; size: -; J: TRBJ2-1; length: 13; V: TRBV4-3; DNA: TGCGCCAGCAGCCAAAGGACAGGGAATGAGCAGTTCTTC; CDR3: CASSQRTGNEQFF
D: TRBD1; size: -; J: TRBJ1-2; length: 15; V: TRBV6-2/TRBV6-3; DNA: TGTGCCAGCAGTTACTCTGGGGGACAGAACTATGGCTACACCTTC; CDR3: CASSYSGGQNYGYTF
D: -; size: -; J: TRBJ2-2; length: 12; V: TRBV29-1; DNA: TGCAGCGTTGTCAGGAACACCGGGGAGCTGTTTTTT; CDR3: CSVVRNTGELFF
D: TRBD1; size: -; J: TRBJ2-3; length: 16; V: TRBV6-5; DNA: TGTGCCAGCAGTTACTCCGACAGGGGGTATGCAGATACGCAGTATTTT; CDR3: CASSYSDRGYADTQYF
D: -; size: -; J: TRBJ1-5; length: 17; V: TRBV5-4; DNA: TGTGCCAGCAGCCAGGGAACAGGGTTGAATAGCAATCAGCCCCAGCATTTT; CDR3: CASSQGTGLNSNQPQHF
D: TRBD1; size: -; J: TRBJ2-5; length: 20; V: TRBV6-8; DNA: TGTGCCAGCAGTTACTCATCCACGACAGGGGGCGAGGAGATCCAAGAGACCCAGTACTTC; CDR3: CASSYSSTTGGEEIQETQYF
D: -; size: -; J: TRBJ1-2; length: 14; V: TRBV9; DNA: TGTGCCAGCAGCGTAGCCCCAGTTAACTATGGCTACACCTTC; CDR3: CASSVAPVNYGYTF
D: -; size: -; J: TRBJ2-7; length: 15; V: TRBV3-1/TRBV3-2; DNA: TGTGCCAGTTCAACGGCCGGGACAAACTCCTACGAGCAGTACTTC; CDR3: CASSTAGTNSYEQYF
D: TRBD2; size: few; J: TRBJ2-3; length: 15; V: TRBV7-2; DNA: TGTGCCAGCAGCTTTAGCGGGGGGTATACAGATACGCAGTATTTT; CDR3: CASSFSGGYTDTQYF
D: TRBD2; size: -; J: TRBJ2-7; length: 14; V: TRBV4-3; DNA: TGCGCCAGCAGCCAAGATCGATTCGGGAGGGAGCAGTACTTC; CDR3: CASSQDRFGREQYF
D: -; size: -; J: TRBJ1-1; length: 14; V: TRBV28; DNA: TGTGCCAGCAGTTTAGGTACCACAGGGAAATTAGCTTTCTTT; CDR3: CASSLGTTGKLAFF
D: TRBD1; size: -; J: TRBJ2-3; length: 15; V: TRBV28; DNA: TGTGCCAGCAGTTTAATAGGACAGGGGGCAGATACGCAGTATTTT; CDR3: CASSLIGQGADTQYF
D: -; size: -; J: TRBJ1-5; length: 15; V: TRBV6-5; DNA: TGTGCCAGCAGTTACCGCGGGGGTAGCAATCAGCCCCAGCATTTT; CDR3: CASSYRGGSNQPQHF
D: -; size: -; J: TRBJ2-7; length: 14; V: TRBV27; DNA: TGTGCCAGCAGTCCCTTGACAGAAACCTACGAGCAGTACTTC; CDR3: CASSPLTETYEQYF
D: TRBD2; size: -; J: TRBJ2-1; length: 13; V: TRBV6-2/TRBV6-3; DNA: TGTGCCAGCAGTCCAGAAGCGGGAAATGAGCAGTTCTTC; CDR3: CASSPEAGNEQFF
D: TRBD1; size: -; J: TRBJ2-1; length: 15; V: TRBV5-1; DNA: TGCGCCAGCAGCTCTGGACAGGGGGAGGAGTATGAGCAGTTCTTC; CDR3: CASSSGQGEEYEQFF
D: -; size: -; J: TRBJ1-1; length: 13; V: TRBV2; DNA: TGTGCCAGCAGTGAGAACTGGAACACTGAAGCTTTCTTT; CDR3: CASSENWNTEAFF
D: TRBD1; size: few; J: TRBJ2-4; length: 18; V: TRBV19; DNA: TGTGCCAGTAGTGCCCGGGACAGGGGGACGACCTGGGAAAACATTCAGTACTTC; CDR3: CASSARDRGTTWENIQYF
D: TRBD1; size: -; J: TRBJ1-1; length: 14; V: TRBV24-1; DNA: TGTGCCACCAGTGTGAACAGGGGGCTCTCTGAAGCTTTCTTT; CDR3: CATSVNRGLSEAFF
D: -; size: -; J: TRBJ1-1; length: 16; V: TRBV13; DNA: TGTGCCAGCAGCCTCGGACAGCTAGTAACGAACACTGAAGCTTTCTTT; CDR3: CASSLGQLVTNTEAFF